Following are 9 T cell receptor beta chains from one sample sequenced in a study of response to subunit inactivated influenza vaccine (dated by TCRdb to the late 2010s). The method behind the library was RT-PCR. The sample was run on an Illumina HiSeq 2500. The public reads were quality trimmed at Q25 with fastp and then assembled into clones with MiXCR by TCRdb, keeping productive beta chains. Identical CDR3 protein sequences are pooled into one entry, listed with their most common genes and DNA. This sample has 650,000 to 800,000 distinct CDR3 sequences in its table, and approximately 15% of those were observed once. Around 7% of the sample is in the top ten clones. The sequences come from PBMCs from blood, collected around 15 days before vaccination. The receptors derive from a middle-aged man who received an inactivated influenza vaccine. Donor details come from another sample of the same person, matched by shared clones.

This clonotype was detected many times. The V gene is TRBV4-2, the J gene TRBJ1-6; no clear D. The CDR3 totals 15 residues. Trimming removed 1 base at V and 1 base at J, with 5 bases between. Germline lookup yields CDR1 LGHNA and CDR2 YNFKEQ. Here the CDR3 DNA reads TGTGCCAGCAGCCAAGGCGTATCCTATAATTCACCCCTCCACTTT. It specifies CASSQGVSYNSPLHF.

This clonotype turned up a few times. V is TRBV12-3 or TRBV12-4 and J is TRBJ1-2, with D maybe TRBD1 (6 bases). Trimming cost V 3 bases and J 4 bases, with 12 bases left between them. The CDR3 covers 14 residues. CDR3 loop: CASSLVGGVYGYTF. In DNA form, the CDR3 reads TGTGCCAGCAGTTTGGTGGGGGGCGTCTATGGCTACACCTTC.

This clonotype was recorded a few times. The gene calls are TRBV10-3 and TRBJ2-3; 15 bases match TRBD2. J gave up 2 bases and V 2 bases, and 11 bases lay outside the gene matches. CDR1 is ENHRY and CDR2 is SYGVKD in the germline V gene. CDR3 length: 20 residues. The CDR3 sequence: CAISEAPGLAGGTNTDTQYF. The CDR3 bases are TGTGCCATCAGTGAGGCTCCGGGACTAGCGGGGGGAACAAACACAGATACGCAGTATTTT.

This clonotype was counted only a few times. The chain recombines TRBV20-1 with TRBJ2-1; D remains ambiguous. The CDR3 is 11 amino acids. The germline CDR1 and CDR2 sequences are DFQATT and SNEGSKA (reference sequence). Trimming took 5 bases from V and 7 from J, leaving 9 bases between them. CDR3 region: CSADKSNEQFF. CDR3 nucleotides: TGCAGTGCTGACAAATCGAATGAGCAGTTCTTC.

This clonotype was seen a few times. The chain employs TRBV20-1 and TRBJ2-3; 11 bases fit TRBD2. The CDR3 contains 15 residues. The V segment lost 4 bases and the J segment 0 bases; nucleotides outside the gene matches: 3. In germline, CDR1 is DFQATT, CDR2 SNEGSKA (reference sequence). CDR3 coding DNA: TGCAGTGCTACCCGACTAGCGGGAAGCACAGATACGCAGTATTTT. Amino acid sequence: CSATRLAGSTDTQYF.

This clonotype was counted a few times. CDR3 amino acids: CASRTSGKTDEQYF. As DNA, the CDR3 is TGCGCCAGCAGGACTAGCGGGAAAACCGACGAGCAGTACTTC. The chain combines TRBV5-1 with TRBJ2-7; 11 bases map to TRBD2. Per the germline V gene, CDR1 is SGHRS and CDR2 is YFSETQ. V lost 5 bases to trimming and J lost 5 bases; unmatched junction nucleotides: 6. The CDR3 is 14 residues long.

This clonotype came up a few times. This chain joins TRBV5-1 and TRBJ2-1, with D hard to call. The ends were cut back, 0 bases at V and 6 bases at J, with 10 bases in the middle. The CDR3 is made up of 14 amino acids. Germline lookup yields CDR1 SGHRS and CDR2 YFSETQ. The CDR3 here is CASSLVDPSNEQFF. CDR3 nucleotide sequence: TGCGCCAGCAGCTTGGTCGACCCGAGCAATGAGCAGTTCTTC.

Concerning this clonotype: The junction shows a germline mismatch at one end, possibly a read error. V is TRBV20-1 and J is TRBJ2-1; 10 bases match TRBD2. Germline CDR1 DFQATT, CDR2 SNEGSKA (reference sequence). This CDR3 has 14 residues. CDR3 DNA: TGCTGTGCTAGAGCTAGCGGGAGTTTAAATGAGCAGTTCTTC. Its translation is CCARASGSLNEQFF.

This clonotype turned up a few times. The CDR3 coding sequence is TGTGCCAGCAGCCTGGGACAGGTCCACGAGCAGTACTTC. This translates into CASSLGQVHEQYF. The chain links TRBV14 to TRBJ2-7; 8 bases line up with TRBD1. Germline CDR1 reads SGHDN; CDR2 reads FVKESK. Germline trimming cut 4 bases from V and 5 bases from J; bases unmatched to any gene: 4. The CDR3 extends over 13 amino acids. The full variable domain, its missing parts supplied by reference TRBV14 and TRBJ2-7, is EAGVTQFPSHSVIEKGQTVTLRCDPISGHDNLYWYRRVMGKEIKFLLHFVKESKQDESGMPNNRFLAERTGGTYSTLKVQPAELEDSGVYFCASSLGQVHEQYFGPGTRLTVT.